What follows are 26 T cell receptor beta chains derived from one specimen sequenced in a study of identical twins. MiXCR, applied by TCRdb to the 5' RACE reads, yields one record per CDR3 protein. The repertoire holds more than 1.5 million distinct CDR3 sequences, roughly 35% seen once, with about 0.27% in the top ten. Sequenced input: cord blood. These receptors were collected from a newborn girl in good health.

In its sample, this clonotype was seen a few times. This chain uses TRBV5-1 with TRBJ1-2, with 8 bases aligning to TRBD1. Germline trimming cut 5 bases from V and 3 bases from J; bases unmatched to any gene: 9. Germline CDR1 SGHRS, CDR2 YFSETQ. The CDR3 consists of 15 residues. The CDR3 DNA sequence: TGCGCCAGCAGTTACCGACAGGGGCCAGACTATGGCTACACCTTC. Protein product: CASSYRQGPDYGYTF. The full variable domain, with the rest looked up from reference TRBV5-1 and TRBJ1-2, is KAGVTQTPRYLIKTRGQQVTLSCSPISGHRSVSWYQQTPGQGLQFLFEYFSETQRNKGNFPGRFSGRQFSNSRSEMNVSTLELGDSALYLCASSYRQGPDYGYTFGSGTRLTVV.

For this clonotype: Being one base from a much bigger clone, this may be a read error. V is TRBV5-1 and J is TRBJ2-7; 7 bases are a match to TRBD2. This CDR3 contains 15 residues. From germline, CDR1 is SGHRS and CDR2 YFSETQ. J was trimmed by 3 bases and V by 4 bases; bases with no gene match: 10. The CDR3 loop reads CASSMEAGVIYEQYF. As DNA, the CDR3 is TGCGCCAGCAGCATGGAGGCGGGAGTAATCTACGAGCAGTACTTC.

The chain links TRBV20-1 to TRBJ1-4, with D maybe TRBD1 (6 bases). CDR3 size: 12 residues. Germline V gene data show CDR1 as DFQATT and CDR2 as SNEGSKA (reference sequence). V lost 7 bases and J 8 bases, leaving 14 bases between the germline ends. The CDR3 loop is CSGTGLGEKLFF. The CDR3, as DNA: TGCAGTGGAACAGGGTTGGGGGAAAAACTGTTTTTT.

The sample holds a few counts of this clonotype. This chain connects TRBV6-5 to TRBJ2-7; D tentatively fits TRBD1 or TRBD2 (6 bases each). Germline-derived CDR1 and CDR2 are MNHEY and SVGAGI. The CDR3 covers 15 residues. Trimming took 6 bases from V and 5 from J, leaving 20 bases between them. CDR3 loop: CASRAFMGGRNEQYF. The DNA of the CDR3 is TGTGCCAGCAGGGCTTTTATGGGGGGCCGAAACGAGCAGTACTTC.

The CDR3, as DNA: TGTGCCAGCAGCCTTCTTAGCATGCGCTCCTACAATGAGCAGTTCTTC. Amino acids: CASSLLSMRSYNEQFF. V gene TRBV3-1 combines with J gene TRBJ2-1, with D unclear. Trimming shortened V by 4 bases and J by 0 bases, and 13 bases separated the two germline ends. The CDR3 covers 16 residues. Germline V lookup: CDR1 LGHDT, CDR2 YNNKEL (reference sequence).

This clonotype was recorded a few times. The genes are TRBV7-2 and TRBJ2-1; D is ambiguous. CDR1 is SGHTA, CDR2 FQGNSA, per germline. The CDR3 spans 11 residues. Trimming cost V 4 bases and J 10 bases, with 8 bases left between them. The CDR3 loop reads CASSSKVEQFF. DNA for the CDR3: TGTGCCAGCAGCTCAAAGGTAGAGCAGTTCTTC.

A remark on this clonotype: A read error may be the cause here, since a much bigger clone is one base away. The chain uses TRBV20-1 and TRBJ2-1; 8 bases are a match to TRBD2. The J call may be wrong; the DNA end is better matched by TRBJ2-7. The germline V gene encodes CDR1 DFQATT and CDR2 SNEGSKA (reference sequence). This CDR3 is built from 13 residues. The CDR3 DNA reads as TGCAGTGCTCATAGCGGGATAAACAATGAGCAGTACTTC. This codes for CSAHSGINNEQYF.

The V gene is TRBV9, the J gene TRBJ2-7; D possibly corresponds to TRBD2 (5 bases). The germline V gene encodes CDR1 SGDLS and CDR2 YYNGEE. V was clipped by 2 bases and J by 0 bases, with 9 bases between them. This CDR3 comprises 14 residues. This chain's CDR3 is CASSVGVLSYEQYF. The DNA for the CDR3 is TGTGCCAGCAGCGTCGGGGTCCTCTCCTACGAGCAGTACTTC.

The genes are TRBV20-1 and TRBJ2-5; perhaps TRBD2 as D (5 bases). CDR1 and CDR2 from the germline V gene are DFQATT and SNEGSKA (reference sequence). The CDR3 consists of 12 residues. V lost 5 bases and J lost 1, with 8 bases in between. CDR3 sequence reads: CSAVRVQETQYF. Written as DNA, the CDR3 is TGCAGTGCTGTGAGGGTCCAAGAGACCCAGTACTTC.

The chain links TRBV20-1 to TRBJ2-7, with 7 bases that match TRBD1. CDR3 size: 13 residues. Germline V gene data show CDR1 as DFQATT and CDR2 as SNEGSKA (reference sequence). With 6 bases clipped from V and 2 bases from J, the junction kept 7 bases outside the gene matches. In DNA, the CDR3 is TGCAGTGCCTACGAGGGGGCTCCCTACGAGCAGTACTTC. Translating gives CSAYEGAPYEQYF.

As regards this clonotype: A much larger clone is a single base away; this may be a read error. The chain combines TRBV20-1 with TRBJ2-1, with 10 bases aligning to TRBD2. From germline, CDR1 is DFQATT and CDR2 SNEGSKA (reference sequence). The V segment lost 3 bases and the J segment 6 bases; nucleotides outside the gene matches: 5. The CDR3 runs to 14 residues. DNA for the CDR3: TGCAGTGCTAGCGGGGCTAGCGGGAGCAATGAGCAGTTCTTC. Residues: CSASGASGSNEQFF.

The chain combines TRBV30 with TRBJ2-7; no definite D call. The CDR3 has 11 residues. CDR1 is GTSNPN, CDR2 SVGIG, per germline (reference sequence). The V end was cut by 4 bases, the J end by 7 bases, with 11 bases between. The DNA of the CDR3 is TGTGCCTGGACTCGGGTGGGAGAGCAGTACTTC. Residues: CAWTRVGEQYF.

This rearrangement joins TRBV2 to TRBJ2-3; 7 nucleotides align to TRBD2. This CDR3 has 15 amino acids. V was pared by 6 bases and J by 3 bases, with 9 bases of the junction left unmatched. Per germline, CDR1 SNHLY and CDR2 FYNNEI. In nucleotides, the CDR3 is TGTGCCAGCAGGGTCGGACTAGGCGGGACAGATACGCAGTATTTT. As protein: CASRVGLGGTDTQYF.

The CDR3 reads CASSHAGPPYEQYF. The CDR3, as DNA: TGTGCCAGCAGCCACGCAGGGCCTCCCTACGAGCAGTACTTC. The rearrangement joins TRBV3-1 to TRBJ2-7; D possibly corresponds to TRBD1 (5 bases). Trimming left V 3 bases short and J 2 bases short, with 11 bases between. The CDR3 is made up of 14 amino acids. The germline V gene has CDR1 LGHDT and CDR2 YNNKEL (reference sequence).

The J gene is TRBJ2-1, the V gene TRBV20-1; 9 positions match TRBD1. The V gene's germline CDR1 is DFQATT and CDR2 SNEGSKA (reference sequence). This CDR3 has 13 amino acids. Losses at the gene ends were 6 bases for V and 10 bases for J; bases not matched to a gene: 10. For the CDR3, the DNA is TGCAGTGCCCCAATACAGGGGGCAGGGGAGCAGTTCTTC. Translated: CSAPIQGAGEQFF.

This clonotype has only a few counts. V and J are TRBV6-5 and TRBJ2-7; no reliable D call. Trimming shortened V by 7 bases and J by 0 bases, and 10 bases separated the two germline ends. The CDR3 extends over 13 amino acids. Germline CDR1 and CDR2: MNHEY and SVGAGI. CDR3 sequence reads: CASIRKSSYEQYF. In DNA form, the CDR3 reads TGTGCCAGCATTAGGAAGAGCTCCTACGAGCAGTACTTC.

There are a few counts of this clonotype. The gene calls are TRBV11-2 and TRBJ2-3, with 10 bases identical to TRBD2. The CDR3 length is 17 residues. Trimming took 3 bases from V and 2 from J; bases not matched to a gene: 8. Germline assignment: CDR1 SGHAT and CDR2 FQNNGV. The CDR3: CASSFLSGGAYTDTQYF. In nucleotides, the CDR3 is TGTGCCAGCAGCTTCCTAAGCGGGGGGGCCTACACAGATACGCAGTATTTT.

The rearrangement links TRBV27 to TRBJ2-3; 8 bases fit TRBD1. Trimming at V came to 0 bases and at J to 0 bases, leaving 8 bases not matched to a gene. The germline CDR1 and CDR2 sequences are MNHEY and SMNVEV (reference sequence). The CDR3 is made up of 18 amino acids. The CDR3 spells CASSLSHQRTGSTDTQYF. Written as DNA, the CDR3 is TGTGCCAGCAGTTTATCTCACCAGCGGACAGGGAGCACAGATACGCAGTATTTT.

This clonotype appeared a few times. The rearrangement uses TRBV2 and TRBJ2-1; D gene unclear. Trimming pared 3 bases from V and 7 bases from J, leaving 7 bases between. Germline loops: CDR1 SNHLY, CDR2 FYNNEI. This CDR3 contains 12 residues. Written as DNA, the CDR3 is TGTGCCAGCAGTGATATAGGGAATGAGCAGTTCTTC. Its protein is CASSDIGNEQFF.

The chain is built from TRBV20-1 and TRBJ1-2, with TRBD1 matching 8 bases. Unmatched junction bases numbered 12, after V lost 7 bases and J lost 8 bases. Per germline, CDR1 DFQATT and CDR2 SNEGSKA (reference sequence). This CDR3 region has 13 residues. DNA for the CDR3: TGCAGTGTCGGGACAGGCCAGAGTAGGGGCTACACCTTC. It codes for CSVGTGQSRGYTF.

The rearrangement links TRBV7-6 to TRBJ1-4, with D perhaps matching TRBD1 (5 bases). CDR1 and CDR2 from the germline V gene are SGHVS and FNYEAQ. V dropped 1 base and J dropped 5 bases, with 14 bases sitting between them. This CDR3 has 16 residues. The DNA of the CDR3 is TGTGCCAGCAGCTTAGAGACACCGGGGCTGAATGAAAAACTGTTTTTT. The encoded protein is CASSLETPGLNEKLFF. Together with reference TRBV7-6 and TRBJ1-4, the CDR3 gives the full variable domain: GAGVSQSPRYKVTKRGQDVALRCDPISGHVSLYWYRQALGQGPEFLTYFNYEAQQDKSGLPNDRFSAERPEGSISTLTIQRTEQRDSAMYRCASSLETPGLNEKLFFGSGTQLSVL.

CDR3 loop: CASSSRTGIEETQYF. CDR3 nucleotides: TGTGCCAGCTCATCTCGAACAGGGATTGAAGAGACCCAGTACTTC. The chain recombines TRBV18 with TRBJ2-7, with D possibly matching TRBD1 (6 bases). The end of the DNA is better explained by TRBJ2-5, so the J call may be wrong. Looked up from germline, CDR1 is KGHSH and CDR2 is LQKENI. This CDR3 spans 15 amino acids.

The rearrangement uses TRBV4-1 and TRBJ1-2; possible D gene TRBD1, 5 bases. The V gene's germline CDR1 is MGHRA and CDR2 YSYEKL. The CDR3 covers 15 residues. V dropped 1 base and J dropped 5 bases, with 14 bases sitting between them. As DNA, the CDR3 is TGCGCCAGCAGCCAAGCGGGACCCGGGGGGTATGGCTACACCTTC. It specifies CASSQAGPGGYGYTF.

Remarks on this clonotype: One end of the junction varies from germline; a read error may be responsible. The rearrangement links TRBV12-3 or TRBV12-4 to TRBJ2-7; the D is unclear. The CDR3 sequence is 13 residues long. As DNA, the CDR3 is TGTGCCAGCAGTTTGGCCAGCTCCTACGAGCGGTACTTC. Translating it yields CASSLASSYERYF.

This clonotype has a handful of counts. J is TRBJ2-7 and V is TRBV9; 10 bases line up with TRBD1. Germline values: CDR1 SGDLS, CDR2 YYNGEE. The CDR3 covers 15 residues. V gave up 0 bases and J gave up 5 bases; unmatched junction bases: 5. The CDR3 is CASSVEDRGLNEQYF. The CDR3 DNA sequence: TGTGCCAGCAGCGTAGAAGACAGGGGGCTCAACGAGCAGTACTTC.

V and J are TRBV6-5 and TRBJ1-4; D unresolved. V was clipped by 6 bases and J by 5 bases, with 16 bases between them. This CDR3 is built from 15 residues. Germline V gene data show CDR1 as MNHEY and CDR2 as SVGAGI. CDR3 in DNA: TGTGCCAGCAGCCAGACCCGGGAAAAGAATGAAAAACTGTTTTTT. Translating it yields CASSQTREKNEKLFF.